The T cell receptor (beta chain) under discussion was sequenced for a study of T cells in women clearing cervical HPV infection. In the study overall: Donors had HPV16-related CIN3 or worse; 2 had invasive cancer. HLA type stays a possible confounder, typing being limited.

Average input was approximately 1,200 ng genomic DNA for immunoSEQ TCR beta CDR3 amplification. The method was immunoSEQ multiplex PCR; TCRdb's version includes in-frame clones alone and lacks a portion of them. This sample's table has under 45,000 clones. Prevalent HPV16 infections were excluded; only incident single HPV16 infections included. Trimming shortened V by 4 bases and J by 7 bases, and 11 bases separated the two germline ends. The CDR3 loop spans 13 amino acids. CDR1 and CDR2 (germline): SGHAT, FQNNGV. Of note for this clone: Sequencing ends 3 residues short of the CDR3 end; the germline J gene provides the rest.

This sequence was found in a woman aged 18 to 75 with a cervical HPV16 infection that either progressed to CIN3+ or cleared (not recorded which). The sample taken for sequencing was blood buffy coat. The genes are TRBV11-2 and TRBJ2-4; no reliable D call. CDR3 amino acids: CASSSRRANIQYF. CDR3 DNA, as far as it was read: TGTGCCAGCAGCTCGAGAAGAGCGAACATT.